A single sample gave rise to the 21 T cell receptor beta chains below, sequenced in a study of cytomegalovirus exposure and HLA in healthy donors. It was with 60 Vbeta and 13 Jbeta primers that the PCR ran. Sequencing was performed with immunoSEQ multiplex PCR; in TCRdb, only in-frame clones are kept and a portion is missing. This table holds about 30,000 clones, around nine tenths found once. Sequencing was performed on PBMCs. The receptors were gathered from a boy aged 10-17 years in good health and CMV-seronegative.

This rearrangement joins TRBV5-1 to TRBJ2-5; a weak D match, TRBD2 (6 bases). The J call may be in error: the DNA end matches TRBJ2-7 better. The V gene's germline CDR1 is SGHRS and CDR2 YFSETQ. The CDR3 runs to 14 residues. CDR3 residues: CASSFGGNGYEQYF. The CDR3 DNA is TGCGCCAGCAGCTTCGGGGGAAACGGGTACGAGCAGTACTTC.

V usage is TRBV11-2 and J usage is TRBJ2-7; possible D gene TRBD2, 6 bases. CDR1 SGHAT and CDR2 FQNNGV come from the germline V gene. V lost 1 base and J 0 bases, leaving 10 bases between the germline ends. CDR3 length equals 15 residues. The CDR3 bases are TGTGCCAGCAGCTTAGCGGCGGGGTCCTCCTACGAGCAGTACTTC. It is translated as CASSLAAGSSYEQYF.

This chain connects TRBV27 to TRBJ2-7; 11 bases fit TRBD2. Germline CDR1 reads MNHEY; CDR2 reads SMNVEV (reference sequence). The CDR3 extends over 15 amino acids. V lost 2 bases to trimming and J lost 2 bases; unmatched junction nucleotides: 2. The CDR3 reads CASSLLLAGAYEQYF. In DNA, the CDR3 is TGTGCCAGCAGTTTACTACTAGCGGGGGCCTACGAGCAGTACTTC.

V is TRBV7-2 and J is TRBJ2-3; the D gene is possibly TRBD1 (6 bases). Germline loops: CDR1 SGHTA, CDR2 FQGNSA. The length of the CDR3 is 15 residues. V lost 3 bases and J lost 4, with 14 bases in between. The CDR3: CASSFRAGVPDTQYF. DNA of the CDR3: TGTGCCAGCAGCTTTCGGGCAGGGGTTCCAGATACGCAGTATTTT. Looking up the rest from reference TRBV7-2 and TRBJ2-3 gives the full variable domain: GAGVSQSPSNKVTEKGKDVELRCDPISGHTALYWYRQSLGQGLEFLIYFQGNSAPDKSGLPSDRFSAERTGGSVSTLTIQRTQQEDSAVYLCASSFRAGVPDTQYFGPGTRLTVL.

The V gene is TRBV6-5, the J gene TRBJ2-2; the D gene is possibly TRBD2 (6 bases). Trimming cost V 5 bases and J 4 bases, with 14 bases left between them. Germline V gene sequence: CDR1 MNHEY, CDR2 SVGAGI. This CDR3 region has 15 residues. CDR3 residues: CASSPATRSTGELFF. Here the CDR3 DNA reads TGTGCCAGCAGTCCCGCGACTAGAAGCACCGGGGAGCTGTTTTTT.

About this clone: One junction end does not reproduce the germline sequence, and a read error may be involved. The chain has TRBV15 and TRBJ2-5; D uncertain. The length of the CDR3 is 12 residues. Germline CDR1 is LNHNV and CDR2 is YYDKDF (reference sequence). CDR3 nucleotide sequence: TGTGCCACCAGCAGAGATCCCCAGACACTGCACTTC. Translating gives CATSRDPQTLHF.

The chain carries TRBV6-5 and TRBJ1-6; D is perhaps TRBD1 (5 bases). Germline V lookup: CDR1 MNHEY, CDR2 SVGAGI. V was pared by 7 bases and J by 8 bases, with 15 bases between. The CDR3 totals 14 residues. CDR3 DNA sequence: TGTGCCAGCACCGAGCAGGGTGCGGATTCACCCCTCCACTTT. It translates to CASTEQGADSPLHF.

The chain employs TRBV5-1 and TRBJ1-1; D remains unclear. The CDR3 length is 15 residues. V was pared by 4 bases and J by 0 bases, with 13 bases between. Germline lookup yields CDR1 SGHRS and CDR2 YFSETQ. Here the CDR3 DNA reads TGCGCCAGCAGCGCTAGTACCCCTATGAACACTGAAGCTTTCTTT. Protein sequence: CASSASTPMNTEAFF.

V and J are TRBV28 and TRBJ1-2; D possibly corresponds to TRBD1 (5 bases). Germline loops: CDR1 MDHEN, CDR2 SYDVKM. V lost 7 bases and J 2 bases, leaving 8 bases between the germline ends. The CDR3 totals 12 residues. The CDR3 DNA sequence: TGTGCCAGCACGGAGGGGAACTATGGCTACACCTTC. Its translation: CASTEGNYGYTF.

Only one count was recorded for this clone. V usage is TRBV27 and J usage is TRBJ2-3, with TRBD1 matching over 9 bases. V lost 5 bases and J lost 2; bases outside the gene matches: 5. CDR1 MNHEY and CDR2 SMNVEV come from the germline V gene (reference sequence). This CDR3 has 15 residues. CDR3 residues: CASSPGQGYTDTQYF. The CDR3 DNA follows: TGTGCCAGCAGTCCGGGACAGGGTTACACAGATACGCAGTATTTT.

This sequence joins TRBV4-1 and TRBJ2-7, with 11 bases that match TRBD2. Trimming cost V 7 bases and J 4 bases; bases outside gene matches: 9. The CDR3 covers 15 residues. Germline V gene lookup returns CDR1 MGHRA and CDR2 YSYEKL. CDR3 nucleotide sequence: TGCGCCAGCAAAGCCGGGACTAGCGGTGGGTACGAGCAGTACTTC. This encodes CASKAGTSGGYEQYF.

The chain has TRBV5-6 and TRBJ2-5, with a possible D match to TRBD1 (5 bases). The V end was cut by 0 bases, the J end by 4 bases, with 7 bases between. Germline V gives CDR1 SGHDT, CDR2 YYEEEE. The CDR3 is 13 amino acids. CDR3 DNA: TGTGCCAGCAGCTTGGTAGGGGCAGAGACCCAGTACTTC. Its protein product is CASSLVGAETQYF.

V and J are TRBV6-5 and TRBJ1-6; perhaps TRBD1 as D (5 bases). This CDR3 spans 16 amino acids. Germline V gives CDR1 MNHEY, CDR2 SVGAGI. V dropped 0 bases and J dropped 9 bases, with 15 bases sitting between them. The CDR3, as DNA: TGTGCCAGCAGTTACTCGAGTATGGGGCGGGGTTCACCCCTCCACTTT. Translation: CASSYSSMGRGSPLHF.

This clone was counted a few times. The CDR3 bases are TGTGCCAGCAGTTTCGCCAGGGGGCAGGCCGGGGAGCTGTTTTTT. It translates to CASSFARGQAGELFF. The chain recombines TRBV27 with TRBJ2-2; 8 nucleotides match TRBD1. The length of the CDR3 is 15 residues. From germline, CDR1 is MNHEY and CDR2 SMNVEV (reference sequence). Germline trimming cut 3 bases from V and 6 bases from J; bases unmatched to any gene: 6.

The V call is TRBV19, the J call TRBJ1-4; the D gene is possibly TRBD1 (6 bases). Per germline, CDR1 LNHDA and CDR2 SQIVND (reference sequence). Trimming took 5 bases from V and 4 from J, leaving 8 bases between them. This CDR3 has 13 amino acids. The CDR3 protein is CASSGQLNEKLFF. DNA for the CDR3: TGTGCCAGTAGTGGACAGCTTAATGAAAAACTGTTTTTT. The variable domain in full, completed from reference TRBV19 and TRBJ1-4, reads DGGITQSPKYLFRKEGQNVTLSCEQNLNHDAMYWYRQDPGQGLRLIYYSQIVNDFQKGDIAEGYSVSREKKESFPLTVTSAQKNPTAFYLCASSGQLNEKLFFGSGTQLSVL.

The chain uses TRBV11-2 and TRBJ2-7, with 8 bases fitting TRBD1. The V segment lost 5 bases and the J segment 4 bases; nucleotides outside the gene matches: 7. The CDR3 covers 14 residues. Germline V lookup: CDR1 SGHAT, CDR2 FQNNGV. In DNA form, the CDR3 reads TGTGCCAGCAGCCTTGGGACAGGTAGATACGAGCAGTACTTC. Translating gives CASSLGTGRYEQYF.

V usage is TRBV7-8 and J usage is TRBJ2-2, with 7 bases aligning to TRBD2. Germline lookup yields CDR1 SGHVS and CDR2 FQNEAQ. The CDR3 length is 16 residues. V gave up 5 bases and J gave up 0 bases; unmatched junction bases: 6. The DNA of the CDR3 is TGTGCCAGCAGCCAAAGGGAGGGTTCGAACACCGGGGAGCTGTTTTTT. Its protein product is CASSQREGSNTGELFF.

This rearrangement joins TRBV4-2 to TRBJ2-5; 10 bases line up with TRBD2. CDR3 length: 14 residues. Germline CDR1 is LGHNA and CDR2 is YNFKEQ. V lost 4 bases to trimming and J lost 4 bases; unmatched junction nucleotides: 3. CDR3 sequence (DNA): TGTGCCAGCAGCCCGGGACTAGCGTCAGAGACCCAGTACTTC. Amino acids: CASSPGLASETQYF.

CDR3 region: CASSLSRGEETQYF. DNA of the CDR3: TGTGCCAGCAGTTTATCGAGAGGTGAAGAGACCCAGTACTTC. The rearrangement links TRBV27 to TRBJ2-5, with D unclear. CDR3 size: 14 residues. Germline lookup yields CDR1 MNHEY and CDR2 SMNVEV (reference sequence). V was clipped by 0 bases and J by 3 bases, with 8 bases between them.

This clone was detected a few times. This chain uses TRBV6-1 with TRBJ1-4; D is perhaps TRBD1 (6 bases). Trimming pared 4 bases from V and 0 bases from J, leaving 15 bases between. Germline V gives CDR1 MNHNS, CDR2 SASEGT. This CDR3 is 17 amino acids long. CDR3 bases: TGTGCCAGCAGTGGTGGACAGCCATTCGCAACTAATGAAAAACTGTTTTTT. Translated, it gives CASSGGQPFATNEKLFF.

V gene TRBV4-2 combines with J gene TRBJ2-5; TRBD2 agrees at 9 bases. The J call is uncertain, as TRBJ2-7 better fits the DNA end. The germline V gene has CDR1 LGHNA and CDR2 YNFKEQ. CDR3 length equals 15 residues. The CDR3 sequence: CASSQEREGTYEQYF. In DNA, the CDR3 is TGTGCCAGCAGCCAAGAGCGGGAGGGGACCTACGAGCAGTACTTC.